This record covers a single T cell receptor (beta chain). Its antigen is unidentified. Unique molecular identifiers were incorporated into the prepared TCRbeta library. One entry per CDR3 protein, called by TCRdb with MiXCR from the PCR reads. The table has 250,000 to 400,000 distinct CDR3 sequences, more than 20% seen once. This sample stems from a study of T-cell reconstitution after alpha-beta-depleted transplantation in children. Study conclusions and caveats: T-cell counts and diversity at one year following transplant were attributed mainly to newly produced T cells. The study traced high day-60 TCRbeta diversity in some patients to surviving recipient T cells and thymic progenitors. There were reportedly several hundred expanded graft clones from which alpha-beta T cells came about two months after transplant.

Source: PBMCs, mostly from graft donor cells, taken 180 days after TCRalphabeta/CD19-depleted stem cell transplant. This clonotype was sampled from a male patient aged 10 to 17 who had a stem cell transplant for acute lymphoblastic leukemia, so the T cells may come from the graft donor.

The CDR3 protein is CASRVGQTLGTQYF. In DNA, the CDR3 is TGTGCCAGCAGAGTGGGACAGACGCTCGGGACCCAGTACTTC. This rearrangement joins TRBV27 to TRBJ2-5, with 7 bases lining up with TRBD1. Germline V gene data show CDR1 as MNHEY and CDR2 as SMNVEV (reference sequence). V dropped 6 bases and J dropped 7; count of bases not matched to a gene: 11. The CDR3 runs 14 residues.